This paragraph covers one T cell receptor (beta chain) sequence. Its target is not known. The sorted-subset replicate PCRs were given 150 to 250 ng DNA, which is 27,000 or so T cell genomes. Sequenced by immunoSEQ multiplex PCR; TCRdb stores in-frame clones only, minus some. The sample shows about 2 million clones, about 95% of them seen only once. Positive CCR7 selection of CD45RO-negative cells yielded the naive CD8 cells, and terminally differentiated effector memory CD45RA+ cells were excluded. The data are from a study of shared clonotypes between healthy human individuals. Overall study context: Each donor had three CD4 naive, three CD4 memory, two CD8 naive and one CD8 memory plate.

General study findings and limits: Naive CD4 clonotypes were shared across a few donors at 4.5% to 6.5%. Rarefaction exposed incomplete sorted-subset sequencing despite large depth.

Specimen: naive CD8+ T cells sorted from blood. The receptor was isolated from a man aged 18 to 29 in good health.

CDR3 residues: CASSSFKQIGGYTF. For the CDR3, the DNA is TGTGCCAGCAGTTCGTTTAAGCAAATAGGCGGCTACACCTTC. This chain links TRBV27 with TRBJ1-2, with D unclear. The germline V gene has CDR1 MNHEY and CDR2 SMNVEV (reference sequence). This CDR3 spans 14 amino acids. Trimming removed 4 bases from V and 8 bases from J, with 17 bases in between.